Following are 7 T cell receptor beta chains from one sample sequenced in a study of response to subunit inactivated influenza vaccine. TCRdb analysed the RT-PCR reads with MiXCR anew, one entry per CDR3 protein. This sample has about 240,000 distinct CDR3 sequences, with 9% to 15% found just once. Sample: non-naive T cells sorted from PBMCs, taken 14 to 15 days before vaccination. The source is a man over 45 who received an inactivated influenza vaccine.

Only a few counts were recorded for this clonotype. The CDR3 DNA reads TGCGCCAGCAGCCAAGAACCGGGGACTCGTCTTTACACCGGGGAGCTGTTTTTT. This translates into CASSQEPGTRLYTGELFF. The chain uses TRBV4-3 and TRBJ2-2; the D gene is possibly TRBD2 (6 bases). The CDR3 is 18 residues long. Germline lookup yields CDR1 LGHNA and CDR2 YSLEER. Trimming cost V 0 bases and J 3 bases, with 17 bases left between them.

This clonotype was found many times. Here the CDR3 reads CSGVRNTEAFF. Written as DNA, the CDR3 is TGCAGTGGCGTAAGAAACACTGAAGCTTTCTTT. V is TRBV20-1 and J is TRBJ1-1, with D uncertain. This CDR3 comprises 11 residues. Trimming shortened V by 7 bases and J by 2 bases, and 8 bases separated the two germline ends. CDR1 and CDR2 from the germline V gene are DFQATT and SNEGSKA (reference sequence).

In its sample, this clonotype was seen a few times. This chain joins TRBV24-1 and TRBJ2-1; D ambiguous. V was clipped by 3 bases and J by 10 bases, with 12 bases between them. This CDR3 region has 13 residues. The germline gives CDR1 KGHDR, CDR2 SFDVKD. The DNA for the CDR3 is TGTGCCACCAGTGATCCGCTTGCAGTCGAGCAGTTCTTC. As protein: CATSDPLAVEQFF.

This clonotype was seen just once. Here the CDR3 DNA reads TGTGCCAGCAGCTTAGGAGGCTTTGACACCGGGGAGCTGTTTTTT. It is translated as CASSLGGFDTGELFF. The J gene is TRBJ2-2, the V gene TRBV11-3, with D unresolved. CDR1 and CDR2 (germline): SGHNT, YENEEA. The V and J ends lost 1 base and 3 bases respectively, with 9 bases between them. This CDR3 has 15 amino acids.

This clonotype was counted a few times. V is TRBV7-9 and J is TRBJ2-1; 7 bases line up with TRBD2. The germline V gene has CDR1 SEHNR and CDR2 FQNEAQ (reference sequence). The V segment lost 5 bases and the J segment 0 bases; nucleotides outside the gene matches: 7. CDR3 length: 16 amino acids. CDR3 sequence (DNA): TGTGCCAGCAGCCCCCAAGCGGGGCCCTCCTACAATGAGCAGTTCTTC. It specifies CASSPQAGPSYNEQFF.

This clonotype was seen only a few times. This rearrangement joins TRBV20-1 to TRBJ1-1, with unresolved D. The CDR3 sequence is 15 residues long. The V and J ends lost 1 base and 0 bases respectively, with 12 bases between them. Germline assignment: CDR1 DFQATT and CDR2 SNEGSKA (reference sequence). DNA for the CDR3: TGCAGTGCTAGAGTACCGAGTACCTTGAACACTGAAGCTTTCTTT. Translated: CSARVPSTLNTEAFF.

Details on this clonotype: A read error may be the cause here, since a much bigger clone is one base away. J is TRBJ2-7 and V is TRBV5-1; possible D gene TRBD1, 6 bases. V was pared by 1 base and J by 6 bases, with 17 bases between. CDR1 SGHRS and CDR2 YFSETQ come from the germline V gene. The CDR3 runs to 15 residues. The CDR3 protein is CASSLQPTGPCEQYF. CDR3 sequence (DNA): TGCGCCAGCAGCTTGCAACCCACAGGGCCCTGCGAGCAGTACTTC.